This TCR beta chain was recovered during a study of T cells in Graves' hyperthyroidism and ophthalmopathy. The study defined stable Graves' hyperthyroidism as no ophthalmopathy progression within 18 months. RNA transcripts were the template for amplifying TCR beta CDR3 regions. A first-round RT-PCR of the TCR CDR3 used the HTBI primer set. A single record per CDR3 protein comes from TCRdb applying MiXCR to the multiplex PCR reads. The profile shows fewer than 550,000 distinct CDR3 sequences, approximately 14% of them singletons. V was clipped by 4 bases and J by 5 bases; unmatched bases: 3. The CDR3 is 14 amino acids. CDR1 is LGHDT and CDR2 is YNNKEL in the germline V gene (reference sequence). This clonotype was found many times.

The TCR originated in a woman under 30 with Graves' hyperthyroidism. This sequence joins TRBV3-1 and TRBJ2-5; 11 nucleotides agree with TRBD2. Sequencing input: blood. Here the CDR3 DNA reads TGTGCCAGCAGCCCGACTAGCGGGGATGAGACCCAGTACTTC. It codes for CASSPTSGDETQYF.